This TCR beta chain was sequenced during a study of T-cell memory formation after mild COVID-19. The table lists this clonotype with a few counts. No antigen is known for it. Regarding the study as a whole: Second-wave clones reaching peak frequency on day 37 lacked confirmed SARS-CoV-2 specificity. Some clones that responded were present in memory (sampled pre-infection), which suggests cross-reactive memory joined.

The CDR3 is 16 amino acids. Germline CDR1 is SGHNT and CDR2 is YYREEE (reference sequence). V lost 5 bases to trimming and J lost 2 bases; unmatched junction nucleotides: 13. After 5'RACE with constant-segment primers, TCR alpha and TCR beta cDNA libraries carrying sample barcodes and UMIs were obtained. TCRdb used MiXCR to reprocess the 5' RACE reads, holding one entry per CDR3 protein. The repertoire consists of around 500,000 distinct CDR3 sequences, with 15% to 20% occurring once and the leading ten covering around 12%. The chain has TRBV5-4 and TRBJ2-7; 7 bases are shared with TRBD2. This clonotype originated in an adult woman who had mild COVID-19 (a few samples of this study predate the infection). Cell type and time point are not known. The sample was PBMCs or a T cell subset sorted from them (not recorded which). CDR3 amino acids: CASRSLSPAGTYEQYF. The DNA for the CDR3 is TGTGCCAGCAGGTCCCTAAGCCCAGCGGGGACCTACGAGCAGTACTTC.